This T cell receptor beta chain derives from a study of blood T cell repertoires in COVID-19. V was pared by 1 base and J by 6 bases, with 7 bases between. The CDR3 runs to 13 residues. Germline loops: CDR1 SGHDN, CDR2 FVKESK. In the source study's methods: The authors estimated nucleated cell counts from reference gene primer amplification. Generated by immunoSEQ multiplex PCR, the TCRdb table keeps only in-frame clones and is missing some. V, J and clone size are taken as reported in that table, and D and trimming were inferred from the DNA itself. Of some 120,000 clones listed, 80% to 90% are singletons.

The gene calls are TRBV14 and TRBJ2-1; D ambiguous. The sequencing sample was made of peripheral blood. The receptor's source is a man aged 70 or older with active or convalescent COVID-19. This CDR3 reads CASSQGAINEQFF. CDR3 nucleotides: TGTGCCAGCAGCCAAGGGGCCATCAATGAGCAGTTCTTC.